Each of the 16 T cell receptor beta chains below was sequenced from the same sample in a study of glioma-infiltrating T cells after dendritic cell vaccination. Sequencing used immunoSEQ multiplex PCR; TCRdb keeps in-frame clones, though not all of them. The sample lists 110,000 or so clones; around 87% were seen once. The time point is: after dendritic cell vaccination, including at tumor progression/relapse. Sequences were derived from blood, sampled after dendritic cell vaccination. The receptor set was obtained from a human donor with glioblastoma.

The chain is built from TRBV7-3 and TRBJ2-2; no firm D call. The CDR3 has 15 residues. Germline V CDR1 and CDR2: SGHTA, FQGTGA. Between the trimmed V and J ends, which lost 2 bases and 2 bases, there was a span of 9 bases. The DNA for the CDR3 is TGTGCCAGCAGCTTACTTGCGGCTAACACCGGGGAGCTGTTTTTT. This encodes CASSLLAANTGELFF. Complete variable domain (other parts from reference TRBV7-3 and TRBJ2-2): GAGVSQTPSNKVTEKGKYVELRCDPISGHTALYWYRQSLGQGPEFLIYFQGTGAADDSGLPNDRFFAVRPEGSVSTLKIQRTERGDSAVYLCASSLLAANTGELFFGEGSRLTVL.

The chain recombines TRBV27 with TRBJ2-7; perhaps TRBD2 as D (7 bases). The CDR3 runs to 16 residues. Germline assignment: CDR1 MNHEY and CDR2 SMNVEV (reference sequence). Trimming stripped 1 base from V and 7 bases from J, with 20 bases between. The CDR3 reads CASSLLAGKGVVEQYF. The CDR3 bases are TGTGCCAGCAGTTTATTAGCGGGTAAGGGGGTTGTGGAGCAGTACTTC.

This chain links TRBV4-1 with TRBJ2-7, with TRBD2 identical over 7 bases. CDR3 length: 16 residues. The trim removed 4 bases at V and 3 bases at J, leaving 12 bases unmatched. The germline gives CDR1 MGHRA, CDR2 YSYEKL. The CDR3 region has the DNA TGCGCCAGCAGCCCCCTACGAGCGGGAAAGAACTACGAGCAGTACTTC. It codes for CASSPLRAGKNYEQYF.

CDR3 sequence (DNA): TGTGCCAGCTCACCGGCCTCCTACGAGCAGTACTTC. Protein product: CASSPASYEQYF. The rearrangement joins TRBV18 to TRBJ2-7; D not certain. Trimming shortened V by 3 bases and J by 0 bases, and 3 bases separated the two germline ends. The CDR3 runs to 12 residues. The germline CDR1 and CDR2 sequences are KGHSH and LQKENI.

The chain has TRBV4-2 and TRBJ2-2, with 11 bases that match TRBD2. This CDR3 is built from 18 residues. J lost 7 bases, V lost 3 bases, and 13 bases had no gene match. Per germline, CDR1 LGHNA and CDR2 YNFKEQ. The CDR3, as DNA: TGTGCCAGCAGCCACTCCACTAGCGGGAGAGAGGGGGTCGGGGAGCTGTTTTTT. It codes for CASSHSTSGREGVGELFF.

The CDR3 protein is CASSFRTSGQKETQYF. DNA for the CDR3: TGTGCCAGCAGTTTCCGGACTAGCGGACAGAAAGAGACCCAGTACTTC. V is TRBV28 and J is TRBJ2-5; 10 nucleotides match TRBD2. The germline V gene has CDR1 MDHEN and CDR2 SYDVKM. The CDR3 covers 16 residues. The ends lost 3 bases at V and 3 bases at J; junction bases unmatched: 7.

The chain carries TRBV6-1 and TRBJ2-7; tentative D call: TRBD2 (6 bases). Germline values: CDR1 MNHNS, CDR2 SASEGT. The germline V and J ends were trimmed by 6 bases and 2 bases, with 17 bases remaining between them. There are 15 residues in the CDR3. The CDR3 DNA sequence: TGTGCCAGCAGGCTAGTGACGGAGGGAACCTACGAGCAGTACTTC. The encoded protein is CASRLVTEGTYEQYF.

The J gene is TRBJ2-7, the V gene TRBV30; a weak D match, TRBD2 (5 bases). Germline-derived CDR1 and CDR2 are GTSNPN and SVGIG (reference sequence). V was cut by 5 bases and J by 3 bases, with 14 bases left in between. This CDR3 region has 13 residues. CDR3 sequence reads: CAWESLGNYEQYF. DNA for the CDR3: TGTGCCTGGGAATCACTAGGAAACTACGAGCAGTACTTC.

This chain connects TRBV27 to TRBJ2-7; D possibly corresponds to TRBD2 (6 bases). Germline CDR1 and CDR2: MNHEY and SMNVEV (reference sequence). This CDR3 spans 13 amino acids. The V and J ends lost 3 bases and 4 bases respectively, with 10 bases between them. CDR3 DNA sequence: TGTGCCAGCAGTTTTAGCGGAAGATACGAGCAGTACTTC. Its translation is CASSFSGRYEQYF.

This chain links TRBV5-1 with TRBJ2-2, with D possibly matching TRBD1 (5 bases). Germline V CDR1 and CDR2: SGHRS, YFSETQ. Trimming left V 4 bases short and J 0 bases short, with 7 bases between. The CDR3 extends over 14 amino acids. CDR3 protein: CASSPTANTGELFF. CDR3 in DNA: TGCGCCAGCAGCCCGACAGCGAACACCGGGGAGCTGTTTTTT.

This sequence joins TRBV6-5 and TRBJ1-2; TRBD1 agrees at 7 bases. After removal of 4 bases from V and 0 bases from J, the junction contained 2 bases not matched to a gene. This CDR3 has 14 residues. Germline lookup yields CDR1 MNHEY and CDR2 SVGAGI. The CDR3 DNA follows: TGTGCCAGCAGTTTCGGGACAGCTAACTATGGCTACACCTTC. Translated: CASSFGTANYGYTF.

Regarding this clone: Other DNA sequences in the same sample also yield this CDR3. The chain joins TRBV27 to TRBJ2-1, with a weak D call TRBD1 (5 bases). Between the trimmed V and J ends, which lost 0 bases and 4 bases, there was a span of 7 bases. This CDR3 region has 14 residues. The germline CDR1 and CDR2 sequences are MNHEY and SMNVEV (reference sequence). The CDR3 bases are TGTGCCAGCAGTTTATCGACAGCTTACAATGAGCAGTTCTTC. It codes for CASSLSTAYNEQFF.

The table lists this clone with a few counts. The rearrangement links TRBV7-9 to TRBJ1-4; D may be TRBD1 (5 bases). The V end lost 0 bases, the J end lost 5 bases, and 10 bases lay between the germline ends. Per germline, CDR1 SEHNR and CDR2 FQNEAQ (reference sequence). CDR3 length: 15 amino acids. Here the CDR3 reads CASSLAGTGNEKLFF. In DNA, the CDR3 is TGTGCCAGCAGCTTAGCCGGGACTGGGAATGAAAAACTGTTTTTT. Full variable domain (rest looked up from reference TRBV7-9 and TRBJ1-4): DTGVSQNPRHKITKRGQNVTFRCDPISEHNRLYWYRQTLGQGPEFLTYFQNEAQLEKSRLLSDRFSAERPKGSFSTLEIQRTEQGDSAMYLCASSLAGTGNEKLFFGSGTQLSVL.

This clone appeared a single time. The rearrangement uses TRBV5-1 and TRBJ1-3; D is ambiguous. Trimming took 8 bases from V and 2 from J, leaving 11 bases between them. Germline loops: CDR1 SGHRS, CDR2 YFSETQ. The CDR3 totals 13 residues. CDR3 nucleotide sequence: TGCGCCAGTTCGCCAACTACTGGAAACACCATATATTTT. Amino acid sequence: CASSPTTGNTIYF.

The chain combines TRBV9 with TRBJ2-5, with D maybe TRBD1 (6 bases). This CDR3 is built from 14 residues. V was pared by 4 bases and J by 3 bases, with 13 bases between. Germline CDR1 reads SGDLS; CDR2 reads YYNGEE. The DNA of the CDR3 is TGTGCCAGCAGCCCCCGACAGGATGAAGAGACCCAGTACTTC. Translation gives CASSPRQDEETQYF.

This clone has just a few counts. The V call is TRBV6-1, the J call TRBJ2-7; the D is unclear. The CDR3 covers 12 residues. V lost 3 bases, J lost 6 bases, and 9 bases lay in between. From germline, CDR1 is MNHNS and CDR2 SASEGT. DNA for the CDR3: TGTGCCAGCAGTGAGTCAGGATCCGAGCAGTACTTC. It translates to CASSESGSEQYF.